The 14 T cell receptor beta chains given below trace back to one sample, sequenced in a study of follicular helper T cells after annual influenza vaccination (TCRdb year 2017). The time point label of this sample denotes: 2015-2016 season, 7 days after influenza vaccination. The library was built by means of the immunoSEQ multiplex PCR assay. This immuneACCESS table, as held by TCRdb, lists in-frame sequences with V and J called but not all clones. Of the missing ones, under half trace to an unresolved V gene in checked studies; the others have no known cause. The sample contains 8,500 to 9,000 clones, around 83% of them found a single time. Of the sample, roughly 4% is held by the ten largest clones. The source material was CXCR5+ CD38- circulating T follicular helper cells from blood, sampled 7 days after influenza vaccination. What the cell subset or site label conveys for this sample: circulating Tfh, non-naive CD4+CXCR5+PD-1+ (ICOS+CD38+ or ICOS-CD38-). These receptors came from an adult who received the influenza vaccine.

This sequence joins TRBV11-2 and TRBJ2-7; TRBD2 matches 12 bases. The junction had 11 bases not matched to a gene; V was cut back by 5 bases and J by 3 bases. The CDR3 loop spans 17 amino acids. The germline V gene encodes CDR1 SGHAT and CDR2 FQNNGV. CDR3 amino acids: CASSTGMTSGGLYEQYF. The CDR3 DNA sequence: TGTGCCAGCAGCACAGGGATGACTAGCGGGGGCCTCTACGAGCAGTACTTC.

The J gene is TRBJ1-5, the V gene TRBV28, with D perhaps TRBD1 (6 bases). The CDR3 loop spans 15 amino acids. Germline V gene lookup returns CDR1 MDHEN and CDR2 SYDVKM. V gave up 6 bases and J gave up 6 bases, with 18 bases separating them. CDR3 bases: TGTGCCAGCAGCCCGATCAACCAGGGGATTCAGCCCCAGCATTTT. Residues: CASSPINQGIQPQHF. The variable domain in full, with the rest retrieved from reference TRBV28 and TRBJ1-5, is DVKVTQSSRYLVKRTGEKVFLECVQDMDHENMFWYRQDPGLGLRLIYFSYDVKMKEKGDIPEGYSVSREKKERFSLILESASTNQTSMYLCASSPINQGIQPQHFGDGTRLSIL.

This clone showed up just once. The chain carries TRBV28 and TRBJ2-7; TRBD1 matches 10 bases. The CDR3 is 15 residues long. Germline CDR1 is MDHEN and CDR2 is SYDVKM. V gave up 10 bases and J gave up 2 bases; unmatched junction bases: 11. The CDR3 region has the DNA TGTGCCACCCGGACAGGGGGTAGCGGAACCTACGAGCAGTACTTC. Amino acid sequence: CATRTGGSGTYEQYF.

The chain has TRBV7-7 and TRBJ2-1, with D possibly being TRBD2 (5 bases). Trimming left V 5 bases short and J 5 bases short, with 16 bases between. The CDR3 contains 15 residues. Per the germline V gene, CDR1 is SSHAT and CDR2 is FNYEAQ (reference sequence). DNA for the CDR3: TGTGCCAGCAGCAAAAATGACCGGGGAAACAATGAGCAGTTCTTC. Translated, it gives CASSKNDRGNNEQFF.

This chain joins TRBV6-1 and TRBJ2-3; no clear D. The CDR3 has 14 residues. Germline assignment: CDR1 MNHNS and CDR2 SASEGT. V was trimmed by 7 bases and J by 3 bases, leaving 14 bases between them. The CDR3 loop reads CASTQPVSTDTQYF. As DNA, the CDR3 is TGTGCCAGCACTCAACCCGTATCAACAGATACGCAGTATTTT.

This rearrangement joins TRBV5-4 to TRBJ2-1; D assignment may be TRBD1 or TRBD2 (6 bases each). The CDR3 totals 12 residues. V was shortened by 3 bases and J by 6 bases, with 7 bases between the two germline ends. CDR1 SGHNT and CDR2 YYREEE come from the germline V gene (reference sequence). As DNA, the CDR3 is TGTGCCAGCAGCTCGGGGGCCAATGAGCAGTTCTTC. This encodes CASSSGANEQFF.

The CDR3 here is CASSRPGTATEKLFF. DNA of the CDR3: TGTGCCAGCAGCCGACCTGGGACCGCGACTGAAAAACTGTTTTTT. The rearrangement links TRBV7-9 to TRBJ1-4, with a tentative D call TRBD1 (5 bases). CDR1 is SEHNR, CDR2 FQNEAQ, per germline (reference sequence). This CDR3 comprises 15 residues. Deletions cut 5 bases from V and 7 bases from J, with 17 bases between.

The chain combines TRBV6-4 with TRBJ2-2, with D perhaps matching TRBD1 (6 bases). The V end lost 2 bases, the J end lost 5 bases, and 15 bases lay between the germline ends. CDR1 and CDR2 from the germline V gene are MRHNA and SNTAGT. The CDR3 consists of 16 residues. CDR3 protein: CASSDPSRGKTGELFF. The CDR3 bases are TGTGCCAGCAGTGACCCTAGCAGGGGAAAGACCGGGGAGCTGTTTTTT.

The rearrangement links TRBV30 to TRBJ2-2; 7 bases align to TRBD1. Trimming removed 1 base from V and 4 bases from J; junction bases left unmatched: 9. CDR1 is GTSNPN and CDR2 is SVGIG in the germline V gene (reference sequence). There are 16 residues in the CDR3. CDR3 bases: TGTGCCTGGAGTGATATCACAGGGGTTTTCACCGGGGAGCTGTTTTTT. Translating it yields CAWSDITGVFTGELFF.

This clone came up a few times. This rearrangement joins TRBV2 to TRBJ1-5; D is undetermined. Germline lookup yields CDR1 SNHLY and CDR2 FYNNEI. The CDR3 has 14 amino acids. Trimming cost V 3 bases and J 5 bases, with 11 bases left between them. In DNA, the CDR3 is TGTGCCAGCAGTGAGTTTTTGGCTGATCAGCCCCAGCATTTT. Translating gives CASSEFLADQPQHF.

This clone has only a few counts. The V and J genes are TRBV20-1 and TRBJ2-5, with a weak D call TRBD1 (5 bases). Germline V gene lookup returns CDR1 DFQATT and CDR2 SNEGSKA (reference sequence). This CDR3 region has 11 residues. Trimming shortened V by 3 bases and J by 4 bases, and 6 bases separated the two germline ends. The CDR3 here is CSASDRETQYF. The CDR3 DNA reads as TGCAGTGCTAGTGACAGAGAGACCCAGTACTTC.

J is TRBJ1-1 and V is TRBV7-2; D gene unclear. Germline V gene data show CDR1 as SGHTA and CDR2 as FQGNSA. This CDR3 comprises 13 residues. The V gene lost 5 bases and the J gene lost 1 base, with 8 bases spanning the gap. Here the CDR3 reads CASSQDQNTEAFF. CDR3 nucleotides: TGTGCCAGCAGCCAGGACCAGAACACTGAAGCTTTCTTT.

This clone was counted once. The chain combines TRBV30 with TRBJ1-4, with D maybe TRBD1 (5 bases). Germline-derived CDR1 and CDR2 are GTSNPN and SVGIG (reference sequence). The CDR3 has 17 residues. V dropped 2 bases and J dropped 8 bases, with 24 bases sitting between them. The CDR3 region is CAWSPGNLAGNREKLFF. The CDR3, as DNA: TGTGCCTGGAGTCCTGGGAATCTGGCAGGGAACCGAGAAAAACTGTTTTTT.

Comment on this clone: Other DNA sequences in this specimen translate into the identical CDR3. The CDR3 spells CASSPGTSGYNEQFF. The CDR3 region has the DNA TGTGCCAGCTCACCAGGGACTAGCGGTTACAATGAGCAGTTCTTC. This chain links TRBV18 with TRBJ2-1; 11 positions agree with TRBD2. J gave up 4 bases and V 2 bases, and 1 base lay outside the gene matches. Germline CDR1 and CDR2: KGHSH and LQKENI. This CDR3 comprises 15 residues.